What follows are 30 T cell receptor beta chains derived from one specimen sequenced in a study of T cell responses to AZD1222 COVID-19 vaccine. Repertoires were generated with immunoSEQ multiplex PCR, while TCRdb's copy carries only in-frame clones and drops some. The sample shows 150,000 to 200,000 clones, roughly 92% of them seen only once. This sample comprised peripheral blood, obtained on day 0 of AZD1222 vaccination. The source is an adult in good health.

The chain combines TRBV3-1 (or the pseudogene TRBV3-2) with TRBJ1-1; the match to TRBD1 covers 9 bases. The trim removed 4 bases at V and 5 bases at J, leaving 11 bases unmatched. This CDR3 region has 16 residues. Per the germline V gene, CDR1 is LGHDT and CDR2 is YNNKEL (reference sequence). The CDR3 DNA follows: TGTGCCAGCAGCCCGGCGTCGGGACAGGGTGGGACTGAAGCTTTCTTT. Residues: CASSPASGQGGTEAFF.

This chain connects TRBV12-5 to TRBJ1-2, with D maybe TRBD1 (6 bases). V shed 1 base and J shed 7 bases, with 28 bases lying between them. This CDR3 comprises 19 residues. The germline V gene has CDR1 LGHNT and CDR2 FRNRAP. CDR3 loop: CASGLADRIFASNGGGYTF. Written as DNA, the CDR3 is TGTGCTAGTGGTTTGGCAGACAGGATTTTTGCCTCAAACGGGGGTGGCTACACCTTC.

The V and J genes are TRBV7-9 and TRBJ1-1; D remains unclear. Germline V gene data show CDR1 as SEHNR and CDR2 as FQNEAQ (reference sequence). The CDR3 extends over 13 amino acids. The V end was cut by 6 bases, the J end by 4 bases, with 12 bases between. CDR3 coding DNA: TGTGCCAGCAGGTCTTTCGGTACCACTGAAGCTTTCTTT. Protein sequence: CASRSFGTTEAFF.

This clone was found once. This chain joins TRBV11-1 and TRBJ1-1, with D maybe TRBD1 (5 bases). CDR3 length: 16 amino acids. Trimming shortened V by 4 bases and J by 5 bases, and 20 bases separated the two germline ends. The germline gives CDR1 SGHAT, CDR2 FQDESV (reference sequence). The CDR3 DNA sequence: TGTGCCAGCAGCTCCCCAGTGGGGACCCGGAGGACTGAAGCTTTCTTT. Its translation is CASSSPVGTRRTEAFF. Looking up the rest from reference TRBV11-1 and TRBJ1-1 gives the full variable domain: EAEVAQSPRYKITEKSQAVAFWCDPISGHATLYWYRQILGQGPELLVQFQDESVVDDSQLPKDRFSAERLKGVDSTLKIQPAELGDSAMYLCASSSPVGTRRTEAFFGQGTRLTVV.

The chain has TRBV5-4 and TRBJ1-1; D not resolved. The CDR3 extends over 15 amino acids. V dropped 0 bases and J dropped 5 bases, with 14 bases sitting between them. The germline CDR1 and CDR2 sequences are SGHNT and YYREEE (reference sequence). CDR3 nucleotides: TGTGCCAGCAGCTTGGAGGCAACCAGGAGGACTGAAGCTTTCTTT. It codes for CASSLEATRRTEAFF.

The genes are TRBV5-1 and TRBJ1-1; D might be TRBD1 (6 bases). V lost 2 bases to trimming and J lost 0 bases, with 14 bases between them. The CDR3 is 16 residues long. The V gene's germline CDR1 is SGHRS and CDR2 YFSETQ. CDR3 DNA sequence: TGCGCCAGCAGCTTCATCGGGGGCACAATGAACACTGAAGCTTTCTTT. Translating gives CASSFIGGTMNTEAFF.

The gene calls are TRBV30 and TRBJ2-1; the D gene is possibly TRBD1 (6 bases). The CDR3 has 15 residues. Trimming took off 5 bases at V and 3 bases at J, with 17 bases between the two ends. The germline V gene encodes CDR1 GTSNPN and CDR2 SVGIG (reference sequence). The CDR3 nucleotides read TGTGCCTGGGTTTGGCCCAGGGGTTTCTACAATGAGCAGTTCTTC. It specifies CAWVWPRGFYNEQFF.

This clone is termed large (0.1 to 1%). The chain joins TRBV2 to TRBJ1-2; D not certain. Trimming removed 4 bases from V and 4 bases from J, with 10 bases in between. CDR1 is SNHLY and CDR2 is FYNNEI in the germline V gene. CDR3 size: 13 residues. The CDR3 region has the DNA TGTGCCAGCAGTGTGTCAGGAACCTATGGCTACACCTTC. Its protein is CASSVSGTYGYTF.

The J gene is TRBJ1-5, the V gene TRBV5-6, with D perhaps TRBD1 (5 bases). Germline V gene data show CDR1 as SGHDT and CDR2 as YYEEEE. The CDR3 sequence is 15 residues long. V was clipped by 3 bases and J by 0 bases, with 10 bases between them. CDR3: CASSSGGGSNQPQHF. The CDR3 DNA sequence: TGTGCCAGCAGCTCTGGGGGTGGTAGCAATCAGCCCCAGCATTTT.

V gene TRBV5-5 combines with J gene TRBJ1-2, with D possibly TRBD1 on 5 matching bases. The V and J ends lost 1 base and 0 bases respectively, with 7 bases between them. CDR1 and CDR2 (germline): SGHKS, YYEKEE (reference sequence). This CDR3 contains 14 residues. DNA of the CDR3: TGTGCCAGCAGCTTGACAGGTCCTAACTATGGCTACACCTTC. Translating gives CASSLTGPNYGYTF.

The chain carries TRBV27 and TRBJ2-1, with 9 bases fitting TRBD2. After removal of 5 bases from V and 9 bases from J, the junction contained 17 bases not matched to a gene. The germline V gene has CDR1 MNHEY and CDR2 SMNVEV (reference sequence). The CDR3 runs to 17 residues. The CDR3 DNA follows: TGTGCCAGCAGTGCCCCCAACGGGCGGGGGGGCCGGAGTGAGCAGTTCTTC. Translated: CASSAPNGRGGRSEQFF.

The CDR3 nucleotides read TGTGCCAGCCCTAGGGACAGGGACTACGAGCAGTACGTC. It translates to CASPRDRDYEQYV. This chain uses TRBV3-1 (or the pseudogene TRBV3-2) with TRBJ2-7; 9 bases match TRBD1. The CDR3 spans 13 residues. CDR1 is LGHDT and CDR2 is YNNKEL in the germline V gene (reference sequence). The junction had 5 bases not matched to a gene; V was cut back by 8 bases and J by 3 bases.

The chain carries TRBV7-9 and TRBJ1-1, with TRBD1 matching over 8 bases. Per germline, CDR1 SEHNR and CDR2 FQNEAQ (reference sequence). The CDR3 has 15 residues. Trimming at V came to 5 bases and at J to 4 bases, leaving 9 bases not matched to a gene. The CDR3 sequence: CASSPQGARATEAFF. The CDR3 DNA reads TGTGCCAGCAGCCCCCAGGGGGCAAGGGCCACTGAAGCTTTCTTT.

The chain joins TRBV30 to TRBJ1-3; TRBD1 is a possible D gene (5 bases). The V and J ends lost 3 bases and 4 bases respectively, with 13 bases between them. Germline loops: CDR1 GTSNPN, CDR2 SVGIG (reference sequence). The CDR3 extends over 14 amino acids. The CDR3, as DNA: TGTGCCTGGAGCGCGACAGAAACGGGAAACACCATATATTTT. This encodes CAWSATETGNTIYF.

This clone was counted once. The chain carries TRBV18 and TRBJ2-3; TRBD2 might be the D (5 bases). The ends were cut back, 3 bases at V and 6 bases at J, with 10 bases in the middle. This CDR3 is built from 13 residues. Germline V gene sequence: CDR1 KGHSH, CDR2 LQKENI. The CDR3 region has the DNA TGTGCCAGCTCACCGCCGGGAACGGATACGCAGTATTTT. The encoded protein is CASSPPGTDTQYF.

Note on this clone: This CDR3 is also generated by other DNA sequences in the sample. The chain has TRBV27 and TRBJ1-1; D is undetermined. The germline V and J ends were trimmed by 2 bases and 0 bases, with 4 bases remaining between them. The CDR3 is 13 amino acids. CDR1 MNHEY and CDR2 SMNVEV come from the germline V gene (reference sequence). The CDR3 sequence is CASSLGMNTEAFF. The CDR3 DNA reads as TGTGCCAGCAGTTTAGGGATGAACACTGAAGCTTTCTTT.

The genes are TRBV7-9 and TRBJ1-1; D is uncertain. CDR1 and CDR2 from the germline V gene are SEHNR and FQNEAQ (reference sequence). The CDR3 extends over 12 amino acids. V was clipped by 1 base and J by 3 bases, with 3 bases between them. The CDR3 DNA is TGTGCCAGCAGCTTAGAATACACTGAAGCTTTCTTT. Protein product: CASSLEYTEAFF.

This sequence joins TRBV14 and TRBJ1-1, with D unresolved. The V gene lost 5 bases and the J gene lost 4 bases, with 14 bases spanning the gap. There are 14 residues in the CDR3. Germline CDR1 and CDR2: SGHDN and FVKESK. CDR3 sequence (DNA): TGTGCCAGCAGCGTAAGGGCCACCTTCACTGAAGCTTTCTTT. This translates into CASSVRATFTEAFF.

The genes are TRBV11-1 and TRBJ2-7, with TRBD2 identical over 15 bases. The CDR3 is made up of 16 amino acids. CDR1 and CDR2 (germline): SGHAT, FQDESV (reference sequence). V was clipped by 4 bases and J by 2 bases; unmatched bases: 3. In DNA, the CDR3 is TGTGCCAGCAGCTCGGGACTAGCGGGAGGAACCTACGAGCAGTACTTC. It codes for CASSSGLAGGTYEQYF.

In DNA form, the CDR3 reads TGTGCCAGCAGCTCTTCGAGACAGTACAATGAGCAGTTCTTC. Residues: CASSSSRQYNEQFF. V usage is TRBV11-2 and J usage is TRBJ2-1; possibly TRBD1 for D (5 bases). This CDR3 spans 14 amino acids. V lost 4 bases, J lost 4 bases, and 11 bases lay in between. Germline V lookup: CDR1 SGHAT, CDR2 FQNNGV.

The chain has TRBV6-5 and TRBJ1-2; 10 positions match TRBD1. CDR1 is MNHEY, CDR2 SVGAGI, per germline. This CDR3 contains 14 residues. The junction had 5 bases not matched to a gene; V was cut back by 2 bases and J by 8 bases. The CDR3 loop is CASSYADRGYGYTF. The DNA for the CDR3 is TGTGCCAGCAGTTACGCGGACAGGGGGTACGGCTACACCTTC.

This clone was seen once. V and J are TRBV28 and TRBJ1-5, with TRBD1 matching 9 bases. Per the germline V gene, CDR1 is MDHEN and CDR2 is SYDVKM. The trim removed 4 bases at V and 4 bases at J, leaving 5 bases unmatched. This CDR3 is built from 15 residues. CDR3 DNA sequence: TGTGCCAGCAGTTCCGGGACAGGGCGGAATCAGCCCCAGCATTTT. It codes for CASSSGTGRNQPQHF.

V gene TRBV12-5 combines with J gene TRBJ2-7; D gene unclear. CDR3 length: 12 amino acids. V was shortened by 5 bases and J by 2 bases, with 7 bases between the two germline ends. The V gene's germline CDR1 is LGHNT and CDR2 FRNRAP. DNA of the CDR3: TGTGCTAGTGGTACGAGCCCCTACGAGCAGTACTTC. Translation gives CASGTSPYEQYF.

This chain connects TRBV7-8 to TRBJ1-1, with TRBD1 identical over 9 bases. Germline CDR1 SGHVS, CDR2 FQNEAQ. The CDR3 runs to 14 residues. Trimming removed 3 bases from V and 3 bases from J; junction bases left unmatched: 2. CDR3 sequence reads: CASSLTGGDTEAFF. The CDR3 bases are TGTGCCAGCAGCTTGACAGGGGGTGACACTGAAGCTTTCTTT.

The chain employs TRBV7-3 and TRBJ1-2; unclear D gene. V lost 0 bases, J lost 8 bases, and 19 bases lay in between. Germline CDR1 is SGHTA and CDR2 is FQGTGA. This CDR3 has 16 amino acids. The CDR3 spells CASSLTPSVPKSGYTF. Here the CDR3 DNA reads TGTGCCAGCAGCTTAACGCCTTCGGTGCCCAAGAGCGGCTACACCTTC.

This clone was recorded only once. The chain couples TRBV10-3 to TRBJ2-1, with 8 bases that match TRBD2. CDR1 and CDR2 from the germline V gene are ENHRY and SYGVKD. This CDR3 has 16 residues. Germline trimming cut 3 bases from V and 3 bases from J; bases unmatched to any gene: 7. Written as DNA, the CDR3 is TGTGCCATCAGTGACTCACTAGCGGACCTCTACAATGAGCAGTTCTTC. Protein: CAISDSLADLYNEQFF.

This clone was recorded once. The chain recombines TRBV6-2 or TRBV6-3 with TRBJ1-1; D not certain. This CDR3 has 13 residues. Germline V gene data show CDR1 as MNHEY and CDR2 as SVGEGT. Trimming removed 6 bases at V and 1 base at J, with 9 bases between. CDR3 residues: CASSREENTEAFF. The CDR3, as DNA: TGTGCCAGCAGCCGAGAAGAGAACACTGAAGCTTTCTTT.

The rearrangement uses TRBV30 and TRBJ1-4; D is ambiguous. The CDR3 length is 15 residues. Germline V lookup: CDR1 GTSNPN, CDR2 SVGIG (reference sequence). V was pared by 0 bases and J by 4 bases, with 12 bases between. This CDR3 is CAWSVSGLGNEKLFF. In DNA, the CDR3 is TGTGCCTGGAGTGTAAGCGGACTGGGTAATGAAAAACTGTTTTTT.

The chain has TRBV29-1 and TRBJ1-2; D is ambiguous. CDR1 is SQVTM and CDR2 is ANQGSEA in the germline V gene. Trimming stripped 6 bases from V and 6 bases from J, with 14 bases between. The length of the CDR3 is 12 residues. This CDR3 is CSVRVVSDGYTF. The CDR3, as DNA: TGCAGCGTCCGCGTGGTGTCGGATGGCTACACCTTC.

DNA of the CDR3: TGTGCCAGCAGCGAGAGGATGGAGGGAGGGCCAGATACGCAGTATTTT. Amino acid sequence: CASSERMEGGPDTQYF. The chain uses TRBV9 and TRBJ2-3; TRBD2 aligns across 7 bases. The CDR3 totals 16 residues. Trimming cost V 3 bases and J 4 bases; bases outside gene matches: 11. Germline V lookup: CDR1 SGDLS, CDR2 YYNGEE.